This T cell receptor (beta chain) was identified in a study of T cell repertoires in cytomegalovirus infection. A remark on this clonotype: What it binds is unknown.

TCRdb reprocessed the reads with MiXCR, giving one entry per CDR3 protein. The data contain 55,000 to 70,000 distinct CDR3 sequences, about 23% of them singletons. The receptor's source is a human donor in good health (CMV status not recorded). Some clones in this sample may be carry-over from other donors' samples. Material for sequencing was PBMCs, sequenced either directly or after in vitro stimulation (not recorded which).

The CDR3 region is CASSAYGGEKLFF. CDR3 bases: TGTGCCAGCAGCGCTTATGGGGGTGAAAAACTGTTTTTT. The rearrangement joins TRBV7-9 to TRBJ1-4; D may be TRBD1 (5 bases). This CDR3 contains 13 residues. CDR1 is SEHNR and CDR2 is FQNEAQ in the germline V gene (reference sequence). V lost 5 bases to trimming and J lost 7 bases, with 11 bases between them.